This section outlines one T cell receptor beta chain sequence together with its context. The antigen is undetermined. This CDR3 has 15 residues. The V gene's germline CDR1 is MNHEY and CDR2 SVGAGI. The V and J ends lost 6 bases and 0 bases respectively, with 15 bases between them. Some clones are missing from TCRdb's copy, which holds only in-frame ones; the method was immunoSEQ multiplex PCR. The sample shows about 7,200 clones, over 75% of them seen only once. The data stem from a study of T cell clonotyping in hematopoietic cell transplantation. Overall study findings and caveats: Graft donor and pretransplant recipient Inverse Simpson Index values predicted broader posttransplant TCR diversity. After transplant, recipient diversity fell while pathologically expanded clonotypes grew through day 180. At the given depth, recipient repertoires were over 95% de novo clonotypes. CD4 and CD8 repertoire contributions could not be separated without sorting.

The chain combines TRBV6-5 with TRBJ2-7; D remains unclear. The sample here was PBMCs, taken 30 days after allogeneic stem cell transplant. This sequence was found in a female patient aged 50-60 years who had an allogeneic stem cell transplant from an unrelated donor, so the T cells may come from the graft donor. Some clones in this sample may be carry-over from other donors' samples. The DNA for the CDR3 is TGTGCCAGCAGCCCGACACCCTTGAGCTCCTACGAGCAGTACTTC. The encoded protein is CASSPTPLSSYEQYF.